This T cell receptor (beta chain) derives from a study of T cells in Graves' hyperthyroidism and ophthalmopathy (dated by TCRdb to the late 2010s). For context, the study as a whole: Peripheral blood was sampled at the time of initial diagnosis, prior to any treatment. To identify TCR V-J signatures that set the groups apart, the researchers used a discovery cohort of approximately 98 patients, made up of 43 with Graves' ophthalmopathy and 57 with stable Graves' hyperthyroidism. Prospective prediction of ophthalmopathy was tested in an independent validation cohort of 18 to 20 hyperthyroidism patients and 17 patients who later progressed to ophthalmopathy. The 95 to 100 discovery patients were randomly divided into training and test sets at a 7:3 ratio. In addition, the study compared T-cell repertoires in thyroid tissue and in blood from five or six Graves' hyperthyroidism patients. Once sampling was done, hyperthyroidism patients were given methimazole at a starting dose of 30 mg daily, whereas ophthalmopathy patients were given high-dose intravenous methylprednisolone. The paper reports TCR Vbeta CDR3 sequencing of roughly 140 peripheral blood samples: 43 ophthalmopathy, about 75 hyperthyroidism and approximately 17 progressor patients.

This clonotype was found many times. Its antigen remains unidentified. Within one base of it there is no much larger clone, and no base qualities were kept. Stable Graves' hyperthyroidism was defined as the absence of progression to ophthalmopathy over 18 months of follow-up. Hyperthyroidism patients were newly diagnosed, had a disease duration of under 2 months, and were aged 18 to 65 years. The study excluded patients with uncontrolled infections, other autoimmune diseases, pregnancy or lactation. Diagnoses relied on clinical symptoms, serum thyroxine and TRAb, thyroid ultrasound and orbital computed tomography. Ficoll-Paque density gradient centrifugation was used to isolate PBMCs from 10 ml of fresh peripheral blood. Trizol reagent was used to extract total RNA, and RNA quality was then checked on an Agilent 2100 Bioanalyzer. Findings and caveats that apply to the study as a whole: No statistical method was used to fix the sample size in advance, and group allocation was not hidden from the investigators. Most expanded thyroid clonotypes (frequency above 0.001) were also found in blood, which suggests that blood repertoires may mirror thyroid immune responses. During validation, the model predicted progression to ophthalmopathy a median of about 6.5 months ahead of onset, with roughly 65% sensitivity and under 85% specificity. A 13 V-J signature model separated ophthalmopathy from stable hyperthyroidism, with over 85% sensitivity and around 84% specificity in cross-validation and 80%/75% in testing.

Between the V and J ends, shortened by 2 bases and 9 bases respectively, the junction contains 5 bases. From the cysteine through the phenylalanine, the CDR3 covers 12 amino acids. The only DNA kept is the CDR3, 36 bases in frame from the first base. CDR1 and CDR2 (SEHNR, FQNEAQ) derive from the germline V gene (reference sequence). The TCR beta CDR3 regions were amplified from the RNA transcripts. The TCR CDR3 was subjected to a first round of RT-PCR using the HTBI primer set and the Qiagen OneStep RT-PCR kit. The libraries were constructed in a second round of multiplex PCR and then size-selected and purified. Libraries were sequenced paired-end with 100 bp reads on an Illumina HiSeq2000. As for how the authors treated the data: SOAPnuke was used to process the raw data, with reads discarded if the reads contained adapters or uncalled bases, had a mean Phred below 15, or lacked an exact constant-primer or identifier match. High-quality paired reads were merged with COPE v1.2.5, and unique nucleotide sequences were defined as clonotypes. MiTCR v1.1 was used to align the clonotypes against IMGT TRBV, TRBD and TRBJ reference segments. Only V-J combinations with frequency above 0.0001, covering about 99% of repertoires, were analysed. A TCS score was defined as the ratio between F50 (clonal expansion) and ExV (chaos), using BLOSUM62-based TCRdist between CDR3 peptides within each V-J. Welch's t-statistics and random forest reduced just over 500 V-J features to 13, which were used in a naive Bayes classifier (R e1071). TCRdb reprocessed the public reads (quality trimming at Q25 with fastp, clone calling with MiXCR) and kept in-frame beta chains. For every CDR3 protein sequence, its rows merge into one entry that carries the most common genes and DNA. None of the V and J calls come from the authors' own analysis; TCRdb made them. Across this sample there are roughly 200,000 distinct CDR3 sequences, with about 17% seen only once. Approximately 40% of the sample comes from the top ten.

The source of this sequence is a man aged 35 to 55 with Graves' hyperthyroidism. Rearrangement joined TRBV7-9 to TRBJ1-6; possibly the D gene is TRBD1, per 5 matching bases. The material sequenced was blood. The base sequence is TGTGCCAGCAGCTTACAGGGTTCACCCCTCCACTTT. This sequence encodes CASSLQGSPLHF.